These T cell receptor beta chains were read from a single sample in a study of technical replicates of blood from several donors. The repertoire was sequenced with immunoSEQ multiplex PCR; TCRdb's copy has only in-frame clones and lacks some. The data hold more than 60,000 clones, with 85% to 95% observed a single time. Sample: T cells isolated from PBMCs. The source of these receptors is a human donor in good health. CDR3s include the opening cysteine and the closing phenylalanine or tryptophan. The order of the fields is clone size, D gene, J gene, V gene, CDR3 protein, CDR3 DNA. The D gene is left open where the match is weak. Expanded clones get a size class; other rows say once, few or many, or leave the size out.

>.|TRBD1|TRBJ2-7|TRBV27
CASSRLQGAYEQYF
TGTGCCAGCAGTCGTCTCCAGGGGGCCTACGAGCAGTACTTC
>once|TRBD1|TRBJ2-5|TRBV19
CASRDRGFQETQYF
TGTGCCAGTAGGGACAGGGGGTTCCAAGAGACCCAGTACTTC
>.|TRBD2|TRBJ2-7|TRBV27
CASSRPGLAGNYEQYF
TGTGCCAGCAGTCGACCGGGACTAGCGGGGAACTACGAGCAGTACTTC
>.|.|TRBJ2-7|TRBV6-1
CASARDTYYEQYF
TGTGCCAGCGCTAGGGACACCTACTACGAGCAGTACTTC
>.|TRBD2|TRBJ2-3|TRBV10-3
CAISELAVYPDTQYF
TGTGCCATCAGTGAGCTAGCGGTGTACCCAGATACGCAGTATTTT
>.|TRBD1|TRBJ1-2|TRBV30
CAWSDRGFDGYTF
TGTGCCTGGAGTGACAGGGGGTTCGATGGCTACACCTTC
>.|.|TRBJ2-1|TRBV13
CASSGQGALYNEQFF
TGTGCCAGCAGCGGGCAAGGGGCTCTGTACAATGAGCAGTTCTTC
>.|.|TRBJ1-2|TRBV19
CASSEGSGAYGYTF
TGTGCCTCGTCGGAGGGCTCCGGTGCCTATGGCTACACCTTC
>.|.|TRBJ1-5|TRBV15
CATSPHPYVDSNQPQHF
TGTGCCACCAGCCCACACCCATATGTTGATAGCAATCAGCCCCAGCATTTT
>.|.|TRBJ1-4|TRBV28
CASVQAMTNEKLFF
TGTGCCAGCGTCCAAGCGATGACTAATGAAAAACTGTTTTTT
>.|.|TRBJ1-2|TRBV15
CATSLQGIYGYTF
TGTGCCACCAGCTTGCAGGGGATCTATGGCTACACCTTC
>.|TRBD2|TRBJ2-1|TRBV11-2
CASSAGLAYEQFF
TGTGCCAGCAGCGCCGGACTAGCCTATGAGCAGTTCTTC
>once|TRBD2|TRBJ2-7|TRBV6-5
CASSSILAGPHQQYF
TGTGCCAGCAGTTCGATACTAGCGGGACCTCACCAGCAGTACTTC
>few|.|TRBJ1-1|TRBV25-1
CASSGPARAFF
TGTGCCAGCAGTGGACCAGCGCGAGCTTTCTTT
>.|.|TRBJ2-7|TRBV12-5
CASALGQATYEQYF
TGTGCTAGTGCCCTGGGGCAGGCGACCTACGAGCAGTACTTC
>.|.|TRBJ2-7|TRBV4-1
CASSQDRQYEQYF
TGCGCCAGCAGCCAAGATCGTCAGTACGAGCAGTACTTC
>.|.|TRBJ1-1|TRBV7-9
CASRVAGDTEAFF
TGTGCCAGCAGAGTCGCGGGGGACACTGAAGCTTTCTTT
>few|.|TRBJ1-2|TRBV6-1
CASSELGGSNYGYTF
TGTGCCAGCAGTGAACTGGGGGGGAGCAACTATGGCTACACCTTC